Presented here are 29 T cell receptor beta chains from one specimen sequenced in a study of shared clonotypes between healthy human individuals. Assay: immunoSEQ multiplex PCR; the TCRdb copy retains only in-frame clones and omits some. The sample contains approximately 1.1 million clones, approximately 80% of which appear only once. Source material: memory CD4+ T cells from PBMCs. Indicated subset: CD45RA-negative fraction. These receptors all stem from a man in his late teens or twenties in good health. Some clones in this sample may be carry-over from other donors' samples.

The rearrangement joins TRBV19 to TRBJ2-1; D not certain. This CDR3 has 15 amino acids. V was pared by 5 bases and J by 7 bases, with 18 bases between. Germline CDR1 is LNHDA and CDR2 is SQIVND (reference sequence). The DNA of the CDR3 is TGTGCCAGTAGTTCCCGAGAGACAATACATAATGAGCAGTTCTTC. This encodes CASSSRETIHNEQFF.

This clone was counted a few times. The rearrangement links TRBV18 to TRBJ1-1; TRBD1 agrees at 7 bases. The CDR3 extends over 15 amino acids. Germline V gives CDR1 KGHSH, CDR2 LQKENI. Germline trimming cut 2 bases from V and 1 base from J; bases unmatched to any gene: 4. Here the CDR3 reads CASSPAGQTNTEAFF. CDR3 nucleotides: TGTGCCAGCTCACCAGCGGGACAGACGAACACTGAAGCTTTCTTT.

J is TRBJ2-3 and V is TRBV19; D gene unclear. There are 15 residues in the CDR3. Trimming left V 5 bases short and J 3 bases short, with 15 bases between. Per germline, CDR1 LNHDA and CDR2 SQIVND (reference sequence). The CDR3 DNA reads as TGTGCCAGTAGTGTCAAGACTCTCTATACAGATACGCAGTATTTT. Protein sequence: CASSVKTLYTDTQYF.

This chain links TRBV19 with TRBJ1-2; no firm D call. This CDR3 region has 12 residues. Trimming left V 4 bases short and J 4 bases short, with 7 bases between. Germline V lookup: CDR1 LNHDA, CDR2 SQIVND (reference sequence). CDR3 protein: CASSTDTYGYTF. The DNA of the CDR3 is TGTGCCAGTAGTACAGACACCTATGGCTACACCTTC. The full variable domain, in which reference TRBV19 and TRBJ1-2 provide the parts outside the CDR3, is DGGITQSPKYLFRKEGQNVTLSCEQNLNHDAMYWYRQDPGQGLRLIYYSQIVNDFQKGDIAEGYSVSREKKESFPLTVTSAQKNPTAFYLCASSTDTYGYTFGSGTRLTVV.

The gene calls are TRBV28 and TRBJ2-4; 14 positions agree with TRBD2. The CDR3 runs to 22 residues. Trimming at V came to 7 bases and at J to 1 base, leaving 21 bases not matched to a gene. Germline CDR1 MDHEN, CDR2 SYDVKM. The CDR3 sequence is CASTRRGGGTSGSVWAKNIQYF. For the CDR3, the DNA is TGTGCCAGCACCAGACGTGGGGGGGGGACTAGCGGGAGCGTTTGGGCCAAAAACATTCAGTACTTC.

The chain has TRBV27 and TRBJ1-5; the match to TRBD1 covers 8 bases. CDR1 and CDR2 (germline): MNHEY, SMNVEV (reference sequence). After removal of 5 bases from V and 8 bases from J, the junction contained 11 bases not matched to a gene. CDR3 length: 15 amino acids. The CDR3: CASSKLQGAWEPQHF. DNA of the CDR3: TGTGCCAGCAGTAAACTTCAGGGGGCCTGGGAGCCCCAGCATTTT.

The J gene is TRBJ1-2, the V gene TRBV10-3; TRBD1 is a possible D gene (6 bases). This CDR3 contains 16 residues. CDR1 ENHRY and CDR2 SYGVKD come from the germline V gene. V was trimmed by 2 bases and J by 7 bases, leaving 20 bases between them. The CDR3 loop is CAISEGGQSRSGGYTF. CDR3 in DNA: TGTGCCATCAGTGAGGGAGGACAGTCCCGCTCGGGTGGCTACACCTTC.

V is TRBV7-9 and J is TRBJ2-3; D may be TRBD1 (8 bases). V shed 2 bases and J shed 4 bases, with 10 bases lying between them. Germline values: CDR1 SEHNR, CDR2 FQNEAQ (reference sequence). The CDR3 is made up of 14 amino acids. For the CDR3, the DNA is TGTGCCAGCAGCTTAACAGGGGGGGCAGATACGCAGTATTTT. Encoded protein: CASSLTGGADTQYF.

This rearrangement joins TRBV19 to TRBJ2-6, with 8 bases fitting TRBD2. The CDR3 totals 18 residues. Trimming at V came to 7 bases and at J to 0 bases, leaving 11 bases not matched to a gene. Germline CDR1 and CDR2: LNHDA and SQIVND (reference sequence). The CDR3 sequence: CASTGGAGRYSGANVLTF. CDR3 bases: TGTGCCAGTACCGGGGGGGCAGGACGCTACTCTGGGGCCAACGTCCTGACTTTC.

This clone was counted a few times. The J gene is TRBJ2-3, the V gene TRBV4-3; possibly TRBD2 for D (5 bases). Trimming stripped 1 base from V and 0 bases from J, with 14 bases between. The CDR3 is 17 amino acids. Germline V CDR1 and CDR2: LGHNA, YSLEER. CDR3 nucleotide sequence: TGCGCCAGCAGCCAAGCGACTGGCCTAGCTAGCACAGATACGCAGTATTTT. Translation gives CASSQATGLASTDTQYF.

The CDR3 DNA sequence: TGTGCCAGCAGCTTAGGCCCCCAAAATCAGCCCCAGCATTTT. The encoded protein is CASSLGPQNQPQHF. The genes are TRBV7-6 and TRBJ1-5; the D is unclear. This CDR3 has 14 amino acids. V lost 1 base and J 4 bases, leaving 8 bases between the germline ends. Germline assignment: CDR1 SGHVS and CDR2 FNYEAQ.

This clone was observed many times. Other nucleotide sequences in the sample specify the same CDR3. The chain is built from TRBV5-1 and TRBJ2-7; TRBD1 aligns across 11 bases. The germline V gene encodes CDR1 SGHRS and CDR2 YFSETQ. The CDR3 totals 15 residues. The V segment lost 4 bases and the J segment 4 bases; nucleotides outside the gene matches: 7. The CDR3 spells CASSPRTGGGYEQYF. DNA for the CDR3: TGCGCCAGCAGCCCGAGGACAGGGGGCGGTTACGAGCAGTACTTC.

The chain couples TRBV15 to TRBJ2-1, with 10 bases lining up with TRBD2. Germline CDR1 LNHNV, CDR2 YYDKDF (reference sequence). The CDR3 is 16 residues long. Unmatched junction bases numbered 6, after V lost 5 bases and J lost 2 bases. The chain's CDR3 is CATSGTGTSAYNEQFF. The CDR3 DNA sequence: TGTGCCACCAGCGGAACCGGGACTAGCGCCTACAATGAGCAGTTCTTC.

V gene TRBV18 combines with J gene TRBJ2-7; D unresolved. From germline, CDR1 is KGHSH and CDR2 LQKENI. CDR3 length equals 13 residues. V lost 1 base, J lost 3 bases, and 7 bases lay in between. The CDR3 region has the DNA TGTGCCAGCTCACCACGGTCCGACTACGAGCAGTACTTC. Its protein is CASSPRSDYEQYF.

The chain joins TRBV5-4 to TRBJ2-1; TRBD1 aligns across 7 bases. The length of the CDR3 is 15 residues. Germline V gene data show CDR1 as SGHNT and CDR2 as YYREEE (reference sequence). V dropped 4 bases and J dropped 2; count of bases not matched to a gene: 6. CDR3 loop: CASSKDRPTYNEQFF. CDR3 sequence (DNA): TGTGCCAGCAGCAAGGACAGGCCGACCTACAATGAGCAGTTCTTC.

This clone was observed a single time. The gene calls are TRBV19 and TRBJ2-7, with D possibly TRBD2 on 6 matching bases. Per the germline V gene, CDR1 is LNHDA and CDR2 is SQIVND (reference sequence). Between the trimmed V and J ends, which lost 4 bases and 3 bases, there was a span of 19 bases. The CDR3 has 16 residues. As DNA, the CDR3 is TGTGCCAGTAGTACCCTAGGGACTTCGCTCCTCTACGAGCAGTACTTC. It yields the protein CASSTLGTSLLYEQYF.

The rearrangement joins TRBV7-2 to TRBJ1-4; a weak D match, TRBD1 (5 bases). The V and J ends lost 3 bases and 11 bases respectively, with 10 bases between them. This CDR3 is 12 amino acids long. The germline V gene has CDR1 SGHTA and CDR2 FQGNSA. The CDR3 spells CASSFEKGKLFF. CDR3 bases: TGTGCCAGCAGCTTCGAAAAGGGGAAACTGTTTTTT.

About this clone itself: This same CDR3 is encoded by further DNA sequences in the sample. For the CDR3, the DNA is TGCGCCAGCAGCTTGGTAGGGACAGGGTCCCAAGAGACCCAGTACTTC. It codes for CASSLVGTGSQETQYF. This rearrangement joins TRBV5-1 to TRBJ2-5, with TRBD1 matching 9 bases. Germline V gene sequence: CDR1 SGHRS, CDR2 YFSETQ. The V gene end was trimmed by 0 bases and the J gene end by 1 base; junction bases not matched to a gene: 4. The length of the CDR3 is 16 residues.

This clone was counted once. The chain employs TRBV4-1 and TRBJ2-2, with a possible D match to TRBD1 (6 bases). Deletions cut 4 bases from V and 4 bases from J, with 13 bases between. CDR3 length equals 15 residues. The germline CDR1 and CDR2 sequences are MGHRA and YSYEKL. CDR3 protein: CASSLQGSGTGELFF. CDR3 nucleotide sequence: TGCGCCAGCAGCCTCCAGGGGTCAGGCACCGGGGAGCTGTTTTTT.

The V gene is TRBV2, the J gene TRBJ1-1; maybe TRBD1 (6 bases). The germline V and J ends were trimmed by 5 bases and 0 bases, with 10 bases remaining between them. The CDR3 runs 14 residues. Germline V lookup: CDR1 SNHLY, CDR2 FYNNEI. CDR3 DNA sequence: TGTGCCAGCAGTTACGACAGGATGAACACTGAAGCTTTCTTT. As protein: CASSYDRMNTEAFF.

V and J are TRBV5-5 and TRBJ1-5, with D uncertain. The V and J ends lost 1 base and 5 bases respectively, with 4 bases between them. Per the germline V gene, CDR1 is SGHKS and CDR2 is YYEKEE (reference sequence). This CDR3 comprises 12 residues. CDR3 nucleotides: TGTGCCAGCAGCTTGTTGGATCAGCCCCAGCATTTT. This translates into CASSLLDQPQHF.

The V and J genes are TRBV28 and TRBJ2-5; 8 nucleotides line up with TRBD2. V was clipped by 3 bases and J by 2 bases; unmatched bases: 5. The CDR3 spans 15 residues. The germline CDR1 and CDR2 sequences are MDHEN and SYDVKM. The CDR3, as DNA: TGTGCCAGCAGTTTCGGTAGCGGGAAGCAAGAGACCCAGTACTTC. It specifies CASSFGSGKQETQYF.

This chain links TRBV5-3 with TRBJ1-1; D gene ambiguous. TRBV5-3 is noted as an ORF with a role that remains uncertain. CDR3 length: 13 amino acids. CDR3 sequence reads: CAHLQTLNTEAFF. The CDR3 bases are TGTGCACACCTACAGACCCTGAACACTGAAGCTTTCTTT.

Only a few counts were recorded for this clone. Other DNA sequences in this specimen translate into the identical CDR3. This chain uses TRBV9 with TRBJ1-3, with D possibly being TRBD1 (5 bases). V lost 4 bases to trimming and J lost 4 bases, with 15 bases between them. Germline lookup yields CDR1 SGDLS and CDR2 YYNGEE. The CDR3 covers 15 residues. CDR3 nucleotide sequence: TGTGCCAGCAGCCCGCCGGGGGGTAAGGGAAACACCATATATTTT. This sequence encodes CASSPPGGKGNTIYF.

The chain links TRBV5-1 to TRBJ1-5; the D is unclear. Trimming removed 1 base at V and 6 bases at J, with 11 bases between. This CDR3 comprises 14 residues. Germline CDR1 reads SGHRS; CDR2 reads YFSETQ. The CDR3 DNA reads as TGCGCCAGCAGCTTGCTAGGGTTGGGTCAGCCCCAGCATTTT. Translating it yields CASSLLGLGQPQHF.

The chain employs TRBV7-3 and TRBJ1-6, with D unclear. Per germline, CDR1 SGHTA and CDR2 FQGTGA. The CDR3 sequence is 16 residues long. Trimming cost V 2 bases and J 0 bases, with 8 bases left between them. The CDR3 DNA follows: TGTGCCAGCAGCTTATCGGGAAGCTCCTATAATTCACCCCTCCACTTT. Protein sequence: CASSLSGSSYNSPLHF.

The chain employs TRBV20-1 and TRBJ1-1; D remains ambiguous. The CDR3 has 10 residues. Germline CDR1 and CDR2: DFQATT and SNEGSKA (reference sequence). The V and J ends lost 0 bases and 7 bases respectively, with 3 bases between them. In DNA, the CDR3 is TGCAGTGCTAGAGATGTTGAAGCTTTCTTT. Amino acid sequence: CSARDVEAFF.

For this clone: Other nucleotide sequences in the sample specify the same CDR3. CDR3 DNA: TGTGCCAGCAGTTTTCGAGATACGCAGTATTTT. Its translation is CASSFRDTQYF. The rearrangement uses TRBV28 and TRBJ2-3; D unresolved. Germline CDR1 reads MDHEN; CDR2 reads SYDVKM. V gave up 3 bases and J gave up 5 bases, with 3 bases separating them. This CDR3 is 11 amino acids long. Looking up the rest from reference TRBV28 and TRBJ2-3 gives the full variable domain: DVKVTQSSRYLVKRTGEKVFLECVQDMDHENMFWYRQDPGLGLRLIYFSYDVKMKEKGDIPEGYSVSREKKERFSLILESASTNQTSMYLCASSFRDTQYFGPGTRLTVL.

This clone came up a few times. The chain is built from TRBV10-3 and TRBJ1-5; 8 bases map to TRBD1. CDR1 and CDR2 (germline): ENHRY, SYGVKD. This CDR3 has 14 amino acids. The V segment lost 2 bases and the J segment 4 bases; nucleotides outside the gene matches: 1. As DNA, the CDR3 is TGTGCCATCAGTGAGACAGGGGGTAATCAGCCCCAGCATTTT. It encodes CAISETGGNQPQHF.